The clone carrying this T cell receptor (beta chain) was seen a few times. Antigen: not known. This entry is derived from a study of T cell repertoires in cytomegalovirus infection. General study points: Ex vivo responses were dominated by HLA-C-restricted CMV-specific TCR beta clonotypes.

MiXCR, run by TCRdb on the reads, gives a single entry per CDR3 protein. The profile shows fewer than 1,000,000 distinct CDR3 sequences, 25% to 40% of them singletons. The CDR3 is 14 residues long. The ends were cut back, 8 bases at V and 2 bases at J, with 16 bases in the middle. Germline CDR1 MNHNY, CDR2 SVGAGI (reference sequence). Here the sequenced sample was cultured CD8+ T cells from PBMCs, taken from culture after CMV antigen stimulation. This chain connects TRBV6-6 to TRBJ2-7; D possibly matches TRBD1 or TRBD2 (5 bases each). The sequence came from a human donor in good health (CMV status not recorded). Some clones in this sample may be carry-over from other donors' samples. The CDR3 here is CASSNRGRPYEQYV. In DNA, the CDR3 is TGTGCCAGCTCTAATAGGGGACGGCCCTACGAGCAGTACGTC.